This T cell receptor (beta chain) was found in a study of technical replicates of blood from a few donors. The length of the CDR3 is 15 residues. Looked up from germline, CDR1 is SGHAT and CDR2 is FQNNGV. Trimming removed 1 base from V and 8 bases from J, with 17 bases in between. Produced via immunoSEQ multiplex PCR; TCRdb's table is partial and in-frame only. The profile shows 65,000 to 95,000 clones, 95% to 98% of them singletons. This clonotype was obtained from a human donor in good health. Sequencing was carried out using T cells isolated from PBMCs. The rearrangement uses TRBV11-2 and TRBJ1-2, with D possibly being TRBD1 (5 bases). CDR3 DNA: TGTGCCAGCAGCTTAGGAGAGAGGTCCCGGGGGGGCTACACCTTC. It specifies CASSLGERSRGGYTF.